These 26 T cell receptor beta chains came from one sample sequenced in a study of cytomegalovirus exposure and HLA in healthy donors. The PCR ran on 60 Vbeta and 13 Jbeta primers. Assay: immunoSEQ multiplex PCR; the TCRdb copy retains only in-frame clones and omits some. The sample shows roughly 58,000 clones, approximately 80% of them seen only once. The sample consisted of PBMCs. The source is a human donor in good health.

The chain carries TRBV5-8 and TRBJ1-5, with 8 nucleotides matching TRBD1. Germline CDR1 SGHTS, CDR2 YDEGEE. J lost 4 bases, V lost 1 base, and 1 base had no gene match. This CDR3 comprises 14 residues. The CDR3 sequence is CASSLRDRNQPQHF. The CDR3 nucleotides are TGTGCCAGCAGCTTGCGGGACAGGAATCAGCCCCAGCATTTT.

This rearrangement joins TRBV9 to TRBJ2-2; 11 nucleotides agree with TRBD2. Trimming took 4 bases from V and 5 from J; bases not matched to a gene: 13. This CDR3 is 18 amino acids long. Germline assignment: CDR1 SGDLS and CDR2 YYNGEE. As DNA, the CDR3 is TGTGCCAGCAGCTCGGGGGTAGCGGGAGGGCTGGGGACCGGGGAGCTGTTTTTT. Its protein product is CASSSGVAGGLGTGELFF.

V and J are TRBV2 and TRBJ2-6; no definite D call. Germline V lookup: CDR1 SNHLY, CDR2 FYNNEI. CDR3 length: 14 residues. With 6 bases removed from V and 4 bases from J, the gap between germline ends came to 10 bases. The DNA of the CDR3 is TGTGCCAGCAGCCACAAGACAGGGGCCAACGTCCTGACTTTC. It yields the protein CASSHKTGANVLTF.

This chain joins TRBV28 and TRBJ2-1, with 10 bases fitting TRBD2. V dropped 1 base and J dropped 9; count of bases not matched to a gene: 9. CDR1 is MDHEN, CDR2 SYDVKM, per germline. The CDR3 extends over 16 amino acids. The CDR3 sequence is CASSLYPSGSNREQFF. The CDR3 DNA reads as TGTGCCAGCAGTTTATATCCTAGCGGGAGTAACCGTGAGCAGTTCTTC. Combining the CDR3 with reference TRBV28 and TRBJ2-1 gives the whole variable domain DVKVTQSSRYLVKRTGEKVFLECVQDMDHENMFWYRQDPGLGLRLIYFSYDVKMKEKGDIPEGYSVSREKKERFSLILESASTNQTSMYLCASSLYPSGSNREQFFGPGTRLTVL.

Here the CDR3 reads CSAPGGYTF. In nucleotides, the CDR3 is TGCAGTGCTCCGGGGGGCTACACCTTC. The V gene is TRBV20-1, the J gene TRBJ1-2, with D unresolved. Germline V lookup: CDR1 DFQATT, CDR2 SNEGSKA (reference sequence). This CDR3 has 9 amino acids. With 5 bases removed from V and 8 bases from J, the gap between germline ends came to 6 bases.

The chain uses TRBV7-9 and TRBJ2-7; D is unresolved. The CDR3 is 12 amino acids. CDR1 and CDR2 from the germline V gene are SEHNR and FQNEAQ (reference sequence). The germline V and J ends were trimmed by 1 base and 4 bases, with 5 bases remaining between them. The CDR3 DNA follows: TGTGCCAGCAGCTTAGGTCAATACGAGCAGTACTTC. Translating gives CASSLGQYEQYF. Drawing the rest from reference TRBV7-9 and TRBJ2-7, the complete variable domain is DTGVSQNPRHKITKRGQNVTFRCDPISEHNRLYWYRQTLGQGPEFLTYFQNEAQLEKSRLLSDRFSAERPKGSFSTLEIQRTEQGDSAMYLCASSLGQYEQYFGPGTRLTVT.

This sequence joins TRBV7-2 and TRBJ2-7; 10 nucleotides align to TRBD2. Germline V CDR1 and CDR2: SGHTA, FQGNSA. With 3 bases clipped from V and 2 bases from J, the junction kept 1 base outside the gene matches. This CDR3 is 14 amino acids long. The CDR3 spells CASSLLAGAYEQYF. Here the CDR3 DNA reads TGTGCCAGCAGCTTGCTAGCGGGGGCCTACGAGCAGTACTTC.

The chain links TRBV28 to TRBJ1-2, with TRBD1 as a possible D gene (5 bases). From germline, CDR1 is MDHEN and CDR2 SYDVKM. Trimming shortened V by 7 bases and J by 1 base, and 10 bases separated the two germline ends. The CDR3 sequence is 13 residues long. CDR3 residues: CASTRGYNYGYTF. The DNA for the CDR3 is TGTGCCAGCACGCGGGGGTATAACTATGGCTACACCTTC.

The V call is TRBV19, the J call TRBJ1-3, with 8 bases fitting TRBD1. The germline V gene encodes CDR1 LNHDA and CDR2 SQIVND (reference sequence). The length of the CDR3 is 13 residues. The junction had 1 base not matched to a gene; V was cut back by 7 bases and J by 2 bases. The CDR3 loop is CASTGQAGNTIYF. The CDR3 DNA sequence: TGTGCCAGTACGGGACAGGCTGGAAACACCATATATTTT.

V and J are TRBV4-2 and TRBJ2-7; a possible D gene is TRBD1 (5 bases). The CDR3 is made up of 15 amino acids. The V end lost 0 bases, the J end lost 0 bases, and 9 bases lay between the germline ends. In germline, CDR1 is LGHNA, CDR2 YNFKEQ. DNA of the CDR3: TGTGCCAGCAGCCAAGATCTTGACAGCTCCTACGAGCAGTACTTC. Translating gives CASSQDLDSSYEQYF.

The sample holds one count of this clone. The chain has TRBV5-1 and TRBJ2-7; D not certain. This CDR3 is 15 amino acids long. In germline, CDR1 is SGHRS, CDR2 YFSETQ. Trimming removed 0 bases at V and 0 bases at J, with 10 bases between. CDR3 sequence: CASSLGLVYSYEQYF. Written as DNA, the CDR3 is TGCGCCAGCAGCTTGGGGCTAGTGTACTCCTACGAGCAGTACTTC.

This clone was seen once. The chain employs TRBV21-1 and TRBJ2-7; the D call of TRBD1 is as the table states it, not checked on the DNA. TRBV21-1 is a known pseudogene. The CDR3 length is 18 residues. The CDR3 bases are TGTGCCAGCAGCAAAGTAGATTGGGGGCAGTCAAAAGGCTACGAGCAGTACTTC. The encoded protein is CASSKVDWGQSKGYEQYF.

The gene calls are TRBV19 and TRBJ1-1, with D possibly matching TRBD1 (6 bases). Germline V gene sequence: CDR1 LNHDA, CDR2 SQIVND (reference sequence). CDR3 length: 14 amino acids. V lost 6 bases and J 0 bases, leaving 11 bases between the germline ends. The CDR3 DNA reads TGTGCCAGTAGCTCCCAGGGGATGAACACTGAAGCTTTCTTT. Its protein is CASSSQGMNTEAFF.

The chain couples TRBV27 to TRBJ2-1; TRBD2 agrees at 8 bases. The CDR3 length is 16 residues. Germline values: CDR1 MNHEY, CDR2 SMNVEV (reference sequence). Trimming cost V 3 bases and J 5 bases; bases outside gene matches: 9. The CDR3 is CASSFAGGLPNNEQFF. CDR3 sequence (DNA): TGTGCCAGCAGTTTCGCGGGAGGCCTCCCGAACAATGAGCAGTTCTTC.

This chain connects TRBV4-2 to TRBJ2-7, with 9 bases fitting TRBD1. V gave up 1 base and J gave up 4 bases; unmatched junction bases: 5. CDR1 is LGHNA, CDR2 YNFKEQ, per germline. CDR3 length: 15 residues. The DNA of the CDR3 is TGTGCCAGCAGCCAAGTCGGGACAGGGACGTACGAGCAGTACTTC. Its protein product is CASSQVGTGTYEQYF.

The chain recombines TRBV4-2 with TRBJ2-1, with TRBD1 matching 8 bases. Germline values: CDR1 LGHNA, CDR2 YNFKEQ. CDR3 length equals 15 residues. The V and J ends lost 0 bases and 8 bases, in that order; junction bases with no gene match: 6. Written as DNA, the CDR3 is TGTGCCAGCAGCCAAGATAGACAGGGGATCTATGAGCAGTTCTTC. It translates to CASSQDRQGIYEQFF.

In DNA, the CDR3 is TGTGCCATCAGCCCAACCGGCAGGGGAGTCTACGAGCAGTACTTC. It encodes CAISPTGRGVYEQYF. The rearrangement uses TRBV10-3 and TRBJ2-7; tentatively, D is TRBD1 (6 bases). Trimming removed 6 bases from V and 3 bases from J, with 18 bases in between. In germline, CDR1 is ENHRY, CDR2 SYGVKD. This CDR3 has 15 amino acids.

The chain employs TRBV11-2 and TRBJ1-2, with 7 nucleotides matching TRBD1. Per germline, CDR1 SGHAT and CDR2 FQNNGV. V trimming: 7 bases; J trimming: 0 bases; junction bases outside the gene matches: 11. The CDR3 length is 16 residues. The CDR3 region is CASTQVWGQTNYGYTF. The CDR3 region has the DNA TGTGCCAGCACCCAGGTGTGGGGACAGACTAACTATGGCTACACCTTC.

This sequence joins TRBV5-1 and TRBJ2-1; 8 bases align to TRBD2. Trimming took 2 bases from V and 6 from J; bases not matched to a gene: 4. This CDR3 spans 14 amino acids. Germline loops: CDR1 SGHRS, CDR2 YFSETQ. CDR3 region: CASSLGTSFNEQFF. CDR3 coding DNA: TGCGCCAGCAGCTTAGGGACTAGTTTCAATGAGCAGTTCTTC.

The chain uses TRBV29-1 and TRBJ2-1; 8 bases map to TRBD2. The CDR3 is made up of 14 amino acids. Germline lookup yields CDR1 SQVTM and CDR2 ANQGSEA. With V trimmed by 5 bases and J by 7 bases, 10 bases remained unmatched. The CDR3 nucleotides read TGCAGCGTTTTAAAGTACCCGGGGGGGAATGAGCAGTTCTTC. Amino acids: CSVLKYPGGNEQFF.

The rearrangement uses TRBV7-2 and TRBJ2-3; TRBD2 matches 12 bases. V gave up 4 bases and J gave up 1 base; unmatched junction bases: 3. The germline V gene encodes CDR1 SGHTA and CDR2 FQGNSA. The CDR3 runs 16 residues. Here the CDR3 reads CASSSRLAGGTDTQYF. DNA for the CDR3: TGTGCCAGCAGCTCCCGACTAGCGGGAGGCACAGATACGCAGTATTTT.

The rearrangement joins TRBV6-5 to TRBJ2-5; D is possibly TRBD2 (5 bases). In germline, CDR1 is MNHEY, CDR2 SVGAGI. The ends were cut back, 2 bases at V and 5 bases at J, with 15 bases in the middle. This CDR3 is 15 amino acids long. The CDR3 DNA sequence: TGTGCCAGCAGTTACCGAGGGAGTGTTCTCGAGACCCAGTACTTC. It specifies CASSYRGSVLETQYF.

This chain uses TRBV5-3 with TRBJ2-1; TRBD2 matches at 8 bases. TRBV5-3 is reported as an ORF; its role is uncertain. This CDR3 spans 15 amino acids. The trim removed 4 bases at V and 6 bases at J, leaving 9 bases unmatched. CDR3 nucleotide sequence: TGTGCCAGAAGCACCCGGGGGGGCCGTGGCAATGAGCAGTTCTTC. Its translation: CARSTRGGRGNEQFF.

The genes are TRBV7-9 and TRBJ2-7; TRBD1 agrees at 9 bases. V was pared by 5 bases and J by 5 bases, with 10 bases of the junction left unmatched. CDR3 size: 15 residues. Germline CDR1 and CDR2: SEHNR and FQNEAQ (reference sequence). The CDR3 loop reads CASSREQGADHEQYF. CDR3 DNA sequence: TGTGCCAGCAGCAGAGAACAGGGGGCGGACCACGAGCAGTACTTC.

The chain is built from TRBV7-6 and TRBJ2-5; 16 positions match TRBD2. This CDR3 spans 17 amino acids. V was clipped by 5 bases and J by 4 bases; unmatched bases: 7. Germline CDR1 and CDR2: SGHVS and FNYEAQ. CDR3 sequence (DNA): TGTGCCAGCAGCCTGGGACTAGCGGGAGGGGTCCCAGAGACCCAGTACTTC. It is translated as CASSLGLAGGVPETQYF.

V usage is TRBV21-1 and J usage is TRBJ2-1; the table's TRBD1 call for D was not verified on the DNA. TRBV21-1 counts as a pseudogene. The CDR3 consists of 15 residues. The CDR3 nucleotides read TGTGCCAGCACCGCAGGGTTACCAGGCTACAATGAGCAGTTCTTC. Translated, it gives CASTAGLPGYNEQFF.